This TCR beta chain was observed in a study of blood T cell repertoires in COVID-19 (dated by TCRdb to 2018 to 2021). Some background on the complete study: Samples from collaborators originated in the United States, Italy and Spain and spanned both the acute and convalescent phases of COVID-19. The prospective study material was composed of cDNA or gDNA derived from T cells, B-cell-depleted T cells, or PBMCs. Deeply sampled blood TCRbeta repertoires from subjects exposed to, actively infected with, or recovered from COVID-19 were included in the dataset. The repertoires were released in a freely available public database intended as a resource for research on the immune response to SARS-CoV-2. Samples came from the ongoing ImmuneRACE study (first 160 participants) plus 1,254 subjects from 6 global collaborators. The sample metadata nearly always contained a de-identified subject ID, COVID-19 status, age in years and sex. HLA class I and class II types, where available, came from metadata supplied by the sample provider rather than from assay-based typing. The investigation overall reported the following: Clinical and demographic metadata were provided uncurated, with the amount varying by source and participant.

TCRbeta CDR3 regions were amplified from genomic DNA by means of the immunoSEQ Assay, a bias-controlled multiplex PCR. In the paper's pipeline: Within the assay, amplification of reference gene primers was used to estimate how many nucleated cells each sample contained. To quantify the absolute abundance of each unique TCRbeta CDR3 rearrangement, sequence reads were collapsed and filtered. Productive Simpson clonality was computed per sample as the square root of Simpson's diversity index over productive rearrangements. TCRdb's version of the immuneACCESS table is confined to in-frame rearrangements and falls short of the full clone set. An unresolved V gene accounts for under half of the shortfall where checked; the remainder is of unknown origin. V and J calls and clone size come straight from that table; D and trimming were deduced from the DNA. The sample table lists about 130,000 clones, around 86% of them with a count of one. The top ten clones comprise under 20% of the sample.

For this clone: The antigen this receptor binds is unknown. Base quality data are lacking; no much larger clone is found one base away.

Trimming removed 4 bases from V and 8 bases from J, leaving 23 bases between the germline ends. Reading the germline V gene gives CDR1 SNHLY and CDR2 FYNNEI. From its cysteine to its phenylalanine, the CDR3 spans 16 amino acids. Left in the record is the CDR3 DNA by itself, 48 bases read in frame from the first base. In the prospective study, participants were about 18 to 89 years old, resided in 20 to 30 geographic areas of the United States, and were enrolled through a virtual design. Cohort assignment in the prospective study relied on participant-reported clinical history from a screening survey and a study questionnaire. For ImmuneRACE Cohort 3, a participant was defined as recovered based on two consecutive negative NP/OP PCR tests, clearance by a healthcare professional, or resolution of symptoms. In the prospective study, mobile phlebotomists collected whole blood, serum and a nasopharyngeal or oropharyngeal swab from each participant. Additional blood draws and questionnaires over an approximately two-month period could optionally be provided by prospective study participants. Before DNA extraction, prospective study blood samples were shipped either frozen or at room temperature.

Sequenced material: PBMCs or T cells enriched from blood (not recorded which). In this chain, TRBV2 is recombined with TRBJ1-1, and possibly TRBD1, on 5 matching bases. The receptor was isolated from a man aged 30-40 years who had recovered from COVID-19. This receptor carries the CDR3 CASSADGDINGGEAFF. DNA sequence: TGTGCCAGCAGTGCAGACGGAGACATTAACGGGGGGGAAGCTTTCTTT.